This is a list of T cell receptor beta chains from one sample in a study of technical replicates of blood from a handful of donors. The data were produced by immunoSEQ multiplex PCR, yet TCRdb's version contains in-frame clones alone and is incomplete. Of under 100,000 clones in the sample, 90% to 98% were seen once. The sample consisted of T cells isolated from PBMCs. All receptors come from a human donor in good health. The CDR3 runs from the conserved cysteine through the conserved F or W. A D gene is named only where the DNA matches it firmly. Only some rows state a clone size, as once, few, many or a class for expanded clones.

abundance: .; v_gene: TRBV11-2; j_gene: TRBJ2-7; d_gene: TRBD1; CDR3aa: CASSLDRGQHGQYF; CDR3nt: TGTGCCAGCAGCTTGGACAGGGGGCAACATGGGCAGTACTTC
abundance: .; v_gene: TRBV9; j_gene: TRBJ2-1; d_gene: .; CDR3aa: CASSVGTYNEQFF; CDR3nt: TGTGCCAGCAGCGTAGGGACATACAATGAGCAGTTCTTC
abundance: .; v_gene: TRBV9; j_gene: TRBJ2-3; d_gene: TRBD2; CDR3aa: CASSVADREADTQYF; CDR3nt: TGTGCCAGCAGCGTAGCGGACCGGGAGGCAGATACGCAGTATTTT
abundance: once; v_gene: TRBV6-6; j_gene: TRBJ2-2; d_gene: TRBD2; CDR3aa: CASGLVNTGELFF; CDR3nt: TGTGCCAGCGGACTAGTAAACACCGGGGAGCTGTTTTTT
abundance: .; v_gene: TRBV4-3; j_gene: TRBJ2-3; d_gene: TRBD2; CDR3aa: CASSQDPLSGGTDTQYF; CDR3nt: TGCGCCAGCAGCCAAGATCCGTTGAGCGGGGGGACAGATACGCAGTATTTT
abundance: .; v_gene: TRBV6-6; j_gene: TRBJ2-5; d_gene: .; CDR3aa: CASSNENSRETQYF; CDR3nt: TGTGCCAGCAGTAACGAAAACAGTCGAGAGACCCAGTACTTC
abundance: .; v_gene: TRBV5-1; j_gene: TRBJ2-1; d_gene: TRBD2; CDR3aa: CASSLRLAGGNEQFF; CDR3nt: TGCGCCAGCAGCCTCCGACTAGCGGGAGGGAATGAGCAGTTCTTC
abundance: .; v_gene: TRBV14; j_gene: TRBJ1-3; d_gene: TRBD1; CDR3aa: CASSQGDSWVSGNTIYF; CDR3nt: TGTGCCAGCAGCCAAGGGGACAGTTGGGTCTCTGGAAACACCATATATTTT
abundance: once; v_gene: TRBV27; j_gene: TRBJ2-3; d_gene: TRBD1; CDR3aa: CASSFPGQGTDTQYF; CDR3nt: TGTGCCAGCAGTTTTCCTGGACAGGGCACAGATACGCAGTATTTT
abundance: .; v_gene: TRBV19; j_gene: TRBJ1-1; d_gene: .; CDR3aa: CASRSIAPNTEAFF; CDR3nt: TGTGCCAGTAGAAGCATCGCGCCGAACACTGAAGCTTTCTTT
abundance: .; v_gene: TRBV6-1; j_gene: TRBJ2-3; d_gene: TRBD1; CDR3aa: CASSDFRQGDTDTQYF; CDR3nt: TGTGCCAGCAGTGATTTCCGTCAGGGGGACACAGATACGCAGTATTTT
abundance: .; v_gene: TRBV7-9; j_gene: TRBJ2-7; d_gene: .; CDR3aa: CASSLVGAGADYEQYF; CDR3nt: TGTGCCAGCAGCTTAGTGGGGGCGGGGGCCGACTACGAGCAGTACTTC
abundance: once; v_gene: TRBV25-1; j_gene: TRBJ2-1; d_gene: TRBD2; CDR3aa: CASSDWASGHNEQFF; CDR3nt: TGTGCCAGCAGTGATTGGGCTAGCGGCCACAATGAGCAGTTCTTC
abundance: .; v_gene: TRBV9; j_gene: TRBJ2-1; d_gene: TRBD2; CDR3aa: CASSSLAGGSYNEQFF; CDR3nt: TGTGCCAGCAGCTCATTAGCGGGAGGGTCCTACAATGAGCAGTTCTTC
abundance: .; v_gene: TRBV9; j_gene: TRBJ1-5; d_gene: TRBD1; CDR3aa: CAGSVDRASQPQHF; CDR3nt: TGTGCCGGCAGCGTAGACAGGGCGTCTCAGCCCCAGCATTTT
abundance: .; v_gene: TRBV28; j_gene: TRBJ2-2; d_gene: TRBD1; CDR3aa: CASSSPGTGGTGELFF; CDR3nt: TGTGCCAGCAGTTCCCCCGGGACAGGGGGCACCGGGGAGCTGTTTTTT
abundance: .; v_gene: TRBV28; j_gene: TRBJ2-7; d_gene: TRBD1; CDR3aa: CASSQGQGREQYF; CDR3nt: TGTGCCAGCAGTCAAGGACAGGGGAGAGAGCAGTACTTC
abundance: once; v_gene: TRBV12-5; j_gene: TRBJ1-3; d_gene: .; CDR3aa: CASGLVLGGFAGNTIYF; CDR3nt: TGTGCTAGTGGTTTGGTACTCGGGGGGTTTGCTGGAAACACCATATATTTT
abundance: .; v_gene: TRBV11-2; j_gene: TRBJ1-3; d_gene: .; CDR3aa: CASSLVSLSSGNTIYF; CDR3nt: TGTGCCAGCAGCTTAGTAAGCCTGAGCTCTGGAAACACCATATATTTT
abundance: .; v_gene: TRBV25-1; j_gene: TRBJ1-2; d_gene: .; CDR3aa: CASSDQGIHYGYTF; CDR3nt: TGTGCCAGCAGTGACCAGGGAATTCACTATGGCTACACCTTC
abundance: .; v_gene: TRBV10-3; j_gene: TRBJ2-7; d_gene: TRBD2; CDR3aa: CAGGGAYEQYF; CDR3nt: TGTGCCGGGGGGGGAGCCTACGAGCAGTACTTC
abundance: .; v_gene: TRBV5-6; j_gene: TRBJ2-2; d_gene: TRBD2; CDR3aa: CAGGLAGGENTGELFF; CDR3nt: TGTGCCGGGGGACTAGCGGGAGGGGAGAACACCGGGGAGCTGTTTTTT